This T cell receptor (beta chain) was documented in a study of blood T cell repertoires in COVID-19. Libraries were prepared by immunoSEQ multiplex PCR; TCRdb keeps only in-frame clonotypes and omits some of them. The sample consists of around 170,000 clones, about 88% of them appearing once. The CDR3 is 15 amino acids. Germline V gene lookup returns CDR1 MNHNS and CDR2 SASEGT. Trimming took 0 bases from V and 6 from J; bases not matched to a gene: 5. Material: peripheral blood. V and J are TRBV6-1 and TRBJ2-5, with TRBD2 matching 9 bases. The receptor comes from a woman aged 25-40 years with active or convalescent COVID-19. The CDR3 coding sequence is TGTGCCAGCAGTGAAGCGCCAGCGGGGGGAAAGACCCAGTACTTC. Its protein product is CASSEAPAGGKTQYF.